This TCR beta chain was captured in a study of beta chain features in type 1 diabetes. General study points: Compared to healthy donors, patients appeared to have naive, central memory and Treg TCRB repertoires that were more alike. Any PCR bias toward short templates would affect both groups alike. TCRB CDR3s were moderately but significantly shorter in Type 1 diabetes patients in all four CD4+ subsets.

Trimming at V came to 6 bases and at J to 6 bases, leaving 6 bases not matched to a gene. CDR1 and CDR2 (germline): MNHEY, SVGAGI. This CDR3 is built from 13 residues. This clone has just a few counts. Its specificity is not known. The study reverse transcribed the entire isolated RNA, so it sequenced expressed TCRB transcripts. For naive, central memory and regulatory T cell samples, reads averaged about 3.5 million. Generated by immunoSEQ multiplex PCR, the TCRdb table keeps only in-frame clones and is missing some. There are approximately 250,000 clones in the sample; approximately 16% occur only once, and 0.08% to 0.095% lies in the top ten. It was one heparinised blood draw, averaging around 110 mL, that each donor gave.

Sequencing was done on a sample of naive CD4+ T cells from blood. The receptor was isolated from a man under 40 with type 1 diabetes. J is TRBJ2-3 and V is TRBV6-5, with TRBD1 matching 7 bases. The CDR3 sequence: CASSRQGSDTQYF. CDR3 sequence (DNA): TGTGCCAGCAGCCGACAGGGCTCGGATACGCAGTATTTT.